This TCR beta chain derives from a study of blood T cell repertoires in COVID-19. Generated by immunoSEQ multiplex PCR, the TCRdb table keeps only in-frame clones and is missing some. The sample lists roughly 80,000 clones; about four fifths were seen once. CDR1 and CDR2 from the germline V gene are SGHTA and FQGNSA. V lost 2 bases, J lost 4 bases, and 15 bases lay in between. The CDR3 is 16 amino acids. The specimen sequenced was peripheral blood. The chain is built from TRBV7-2 and TRBJ2-1; TRBD1 might be the D (5 bases). The clonotype comes from a human donor in a cohort sampled during active COVID-19. CDR3 DNA sequence: TGTGCCAGCAGCTTATTCGTCGGACACGAATACAATGAGCAGTTCTTC. Its translation is CASSLFVGHEYNEQFF.